Shown below are 23 T cell receptor beta chains from a single sample sequenced in a study of regulatory T cells in long-lasting Graves disease. The sample's time point: newly diagnosed GD, antithyroid drugs for less than 3 months. From PBMCs, RNA was extracted and then used to make the TCR library. Arm-PCR of CDR3 regions with iRepertoire HTBI primers generated TCR beta libraries. Each CDR3 protein is one row after TCRdb ran MiXCR on the multiplex PCR reads. The sample lists under 400,000 distinct CDR3 sequences; over 15% were seen once. This sample was also put to use in a study of T cells in Graves' hyperthyroidism and ophthalmopathy.

Source: peripheral blood mononuclear cells (PBMCs), taken at new diagnosis, from a patient treated with antithyroid drugs. Receptor source: a man aged 40-49 years with Graves disease.

This clonotype has only a few counts. This may be a read error, as it is one base from a much larger clone. The chain carries TRBV12-3 or TRBV12-4 and TRBJ2-3; 8 positions match TRBD2. This CDR3 comprises 15 residues. Unmatched junction bases numbered 11, after V lost 8 bases and J lost 4 bases. CDR3 coding DNA: TGTGCCAGCGGTTCGCCGACTAGCGTGGCAGATACGCAGTATTTT. Its protein is CASGSPTSVADTQYF.

This clonotype has ten or more counts. The chain links TRBV6-2 or TRBV6-3 to TRBJ2-5, with 9 nucleotides matching TRBD2. This CDR3 has 14 amino acids. CDR1 is MNHEY and CDR2 is SVGEGT in the germline V gene. The trim removed 8 bases at V and 3 bases at J, leaving 7 bases unmatched. The CDR3 region has the DNA TGTGCCAGCTCGCATTTAGCGGGGGAAGAGACCCAGTACTTC. Protein product: CASSHLAGEETQYF.

This clonotype was counted many times. The gene calls are TRBV5-1 and TRBJ1-2, with D unclear. The V end was cut by 5 bases, the J end by 4 bases, with 12 bases between. Germline V gene lookup returns CDR1 SGHRS and CDR2 YFSETQ. The CDR3 contains 13 residues. The CDR3 loop is CASSGLAGYGYTF. DNA for the CDR3: TGCGCCAGCAGTGGTTTGGCTGGCTATGGCTACACCTTC.

The V and J genes are TRBV24-1 and TRBJ1-1; a weak D match, TRBD1 (5 bases). CDR1 KGHDR and CDR2 SFDVKD come from the germline V gene. The ends were cut back, 4 bases at V and 3 bases at J, with 14 bases in the middle. There are 15 residues in the CDR3. The CDR3 region has the DNA TGTGCCACCAGTGACCCGAGTCGGGGGGACACTGAAGCTTTCTTT. As protein: CATSDPSRGDTEAFF.

This clonotype occurred many times. The rearrangement joins TRBV2 to TRBJ2-3, with D perhaps TRBD2 (5 bases). CDR3 length: 14 residues. The germline V gene has CDR1 SNHLY and CDR2 FYNNEI. V lost 8 bases and J lost 2, with 14 bases in between. CDR3 in amino acids: CASQADSATDTQYF. The CDR3 DNA follows: TGTGCCAGCCAAGCGGACTCCGCCACAGATACGCAGTATTTT.

This clonotype was counted at least ten times. V and J are TRBV14 and TRBJ2-5; D is perhaps TRBD1 or TRBD2 (6 bases each). Trimming removed 1 base at V and 4 bases at J, with 16 bases between. The CDR3 is made up of 16 amino acids. Germline CDR1 and CDR2: SGHDN and FVKESK. The CDR3 protein is CASSQVTGGPAETQYF. In nucleotides, the CDR3 is TGTGCCAGCAGCCAAGTAACCGGGGGCCCAGCAGAGACCCAGTACTTC.

This clonotype was seen a single time. The chain employs TRBV2 and TRBJ1-4; possible D gene TRBD1, 5 bases. From germline, CDR1 is SNHLY and CDR2 FYNNEI. The V end lost 7 bases, the J end lost 7 bases, and 19 bases lay between the germline ends. CDR3 size: 15 residues. CDR3: CASTQLDRHLEKLFF. The CDR3 nucleotides read TGTGCCAGCACCCAATTAGACAGACACCTTGAAAAACTGTTTTTT.

In this sample, this clonotype turned up many times. This chain uses TRBV13 with TRBJ2-7, with D possibly being TRBD2 (6 bases). Germline V gene sequence: CDR1 PRHDT, CDR2 FYEKMQ (reference sequence). CDR3 length: 15 amino acids. V lost 5 bases and J lost 6, with 20 bases in between. CDR3 residues: CASSPGPLLGGEQYF. Here the CDR3 DNA reads TGTGCCAGCAGCCCCGGACCTCTTCTGGGAGGCGAGCAGTACTTC. Combining the CDR3 with reference TRBV13 and TRBJ2-7 gives the whole variable domain AAGVIQSPRHLIKEKRETATLKCYPIPRHDTVYWYQQGPGQDPQFLISFYEKMQSDKGSIPDRFSAQQFSDYHSELNMSSLELGDSALYFCASSPGPLLGGEQYFGPGTRLTVT.

The chain has TRBV4-3 and TRBJ2-1; maybe TRBD2 (6 bases). The V gene lost 0 bases and the J gene lost 10 bases, with 19 bases spanning the gap. CDR3 size: 16 residues. The germline CDR1 and CDR2 sequences are LGHNA and YSLEER. The CDR3 bases are TGCGCCAGCAGCCAAGAGCAGACTAGTTCCCTCTACGAGCAGTTCTTC. It translates to CASSQEQTSSLYEQFF.

The V gene is TRBV9, the J gene TRBJ2-1, with 8 nucleotides matching TRBD2. Germline CDR1 is SGDLS and CDR2 is YYNGEE. CDR3 size: 16 residues. V lost 1 base, J lost 10 bases, and 13 bases stayed unmatched. CDR3 nucleotides: TGTGCCAGCAGCGTACGAGCGGGGGCCTTCTTAGGGGAGCAGTTCTTC. It is translated as CASSVRAGAFLGEQFF.

This clonotype was picked up many times. A junction boundary mismatches the germline segment, possibly from a read error. This chain links TRBV7-9 with TRBJ2-1, with 8 bases identical to TRBD1. The CDR3 consists of 15 residues. Germline loops: CDR1 SEHNR, CDR2 FQNEAQ (reference sequence). In nucleotides, the CDR3 is TGTGCCAGCAGCCCCCTGGACAGGGTCTACAATAAGCAGTTCTTC. The encoded protein is CASSPLDRVYNKQFF.

This clonotype appeared many times. This chain connects TRBV24-1 to TRBJ2-2, with 7 nucleotides matching TRBD1. The germline V gene has CDR1 KGHDR and CDR2 SFDVKD. The CDR3 spans 16 residues. Trimming cost V 5 bases and J 7 bases; bases outside gene matches: 12. The CDR3 DNA sequence: TGTGCCACCAGTGCTCTAGGGGGCGCGGACAACGGGGAGCTGTTTTTT. It yields the protein CATSALGGADNGELFF.

Remarks on this clonotype: A read error may be the cause here, since a much bigger clone is one base away. The rearrangement uses TRBV2 and TRBJ2-3; no reliable D call. The CDR3 consists of 8 residues. Germline loops: CDR1 SNHLY, CDR2 FYNNEI. CDR3 bases: TGTGCCAGCGGTGAGCAGTGCTTC. Its protein is CASGEQCF.

This clonotype was seen a single time. The chain is built from TRBV5-1 and TRBJ2-5; D remains unclear. The CDR3 has 16 residues. V dropped 2 bases and J dropped 5 bases, with 19 bases sitting between them. Germline values: CDR1 SGHRS, CDR2 YFSETQ. The DNA of the CDR3 is TGCGCCAGCAGCTTAGGATTACACCCAGATAGCGAGACCCAGTACTTC. It translates to CASSLGLHPDSETQYF.

This clonotype showed up just a few times. CDR3 bases: TGTGCCAGCAGCAGGGGGCGAGGTTCACCCCTCCACTTT. Translated: CASSRGRGSPLHF. V and J are TRBV7-2 and TRBJ1-6; 7 bases agree with TRBD1. Germline V gene data show CDR1 as SGHTA and CDR2 as FQGNSA. V lost 5 bases and J lost 9; bases outside the gene matches: 4. The CDR3 is 13 residues long.

This clonotype showed up many times. The V and J genes are TRBV7-2 and TRBJ1-5, with TRBD1 as a possible D gene (6 bases). With 5 bases removed from V and 0 bases from J, the gap between germline ends came to 14 bases. Germline CDR1 SGHTA, CDR2 FQGNSA. This CDR3 spans 16 amino acids. Here the CDR3 reads CASSASPRGSNQPQHF. The CDR3 region has the DNA TGTGCCAGCAGCGCAAGTCCCAGGGGTAGCAATCAGCCCCAGCATTTT.

CDR3 nucleotide sequence: TGCGCCAGCAGCCAAGATTCATCTAGGACGCAGTACTTC. Translating gives CASSQDSSRTQYF. This chain uses TRBV4-1 with TRBJ2-7; D call uncertain. Germline V lookup: CDR1 MGHRA, CDR2 YSYEKL. The CDR3 totals 13 residues. Trimming shortened V by 0 bases and J by 9 bases, and 12 bases separated the two germline ends.

The sample holds a few counts of this clonotype. V gene TRBV5-1 combines with J gene TRBJ1-3; D is perhaps TRBD1 (5 bases). The CDR3 loop spans 16 amino acids. V was clipped by 0 bases and J by 0 bases, with 10 bases between them. Germline assignment: CDR1 SGHRS and CDR2 YFSETQ. As DNA, the CDR3 is TGCGCCAGCAGCTTGGCCGACAGCTACTCTGGAAACACCATATATTTT. This translates into CASSLADSYSGNTIYF.

The chain joins TRBV30 to TRBJ1-6; D is possibly TRBD1 (5 bases). The CDR3 has 12 amino acids. CDR1 and CDR2 from the germline V gene are GTSNPN and SVGIG (reference sequence). Trimming removed 4 bases at V and 7 bases at J, with 8 bases between. Here the CDR3 reads CAWTGLNSPLHF. The CDR3 nucleotides are TGTGCCTGGACAGGGCTGAATTCACCCCTCCACTTT.

The J gene is TRBJ1-3, the V gene TRBV5-6; 7 nucleotides agree with TRBD1. Germline V gene data show CDR1 as SGHDT and CDR2 as YYEEEE. With 4 bases clipped from V and 2 bases from J, the junction kept 6 bases outside the gene matches. The CDR3 sequence is 15 residues long. CDR3 sequence (DNA): TGTGCCAGCAGCCTAGTGAGGGGGCCTGGAAACACCATATATTTT. It is translated as CASSLVRGPGNTIYF.

The chain employs TRBV3-1 and TRBJ1-6; TRBD1 is a possible D gene (6 bases). Per germline, CDR1 LGHDT and CDR2 YNNKEL (reference sequence). V dropped 4 bases and J dropped 10 bases, with 11 bases sitting between them. The CDR3 runs to 13 residues. The CDR3: CASSPNQGSPLHF. The CDR3 DNA follows: TGTGCCAGCAGCCCCAACCAGGGGTCACCCCTCCACTTT.

This clonotype has only a few counts. The chain links TRBV4-1 to TRBJ2-7, with 10 bases that match TRBD1. CDR3 size: 14 residues. V shed 5 bases, J shed 6 bases, and the junction held 7 bases outside the gene matches. Germline-derived CDR1 and CDR2 are MGHRA and YSYEKL. The CDR3 is CASSSRDRGSEQYF. The CDR3 bases are TGCGCCAGCAGCTCCCGGGACAGGGGCTCCGAGCAGTACTTC.

In its sample, this clonotype was seen many times. This chain joins TRBV20-1 and TRBJ2-3, with 9 nucleotides matching TRBD2. This CDR3 region has 18 residues. Germline-derived CDR1 and CDR2 are DFQATT and SNEGSKA (reference sequence). The J segment lost 8 bases and the V segment lost 1 base, leaving 19 bases of the junction unmatched. The CDR3 DNA is TGCAGTGCTAGAGTTATTAGCGGGGGCTCCCGTCGGTGGGGTACGCAGTATTTT. Residues: CSARVISGGSRRWGTQYF.